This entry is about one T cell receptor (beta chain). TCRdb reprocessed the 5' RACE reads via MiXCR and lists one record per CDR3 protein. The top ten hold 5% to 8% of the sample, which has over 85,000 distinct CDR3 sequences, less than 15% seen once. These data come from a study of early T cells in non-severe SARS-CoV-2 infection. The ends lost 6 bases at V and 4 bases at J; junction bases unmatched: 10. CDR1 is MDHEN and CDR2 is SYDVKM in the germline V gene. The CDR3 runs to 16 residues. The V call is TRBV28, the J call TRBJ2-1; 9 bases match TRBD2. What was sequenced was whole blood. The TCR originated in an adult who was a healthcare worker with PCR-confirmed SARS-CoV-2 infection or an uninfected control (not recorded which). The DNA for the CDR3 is TGTGCCAGCAGGCAGACCCGGACTAGCGATTACAATGAGCAGTTCTTC. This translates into CASRQTRTSDYNEQFF.